A single sample is the source of the 11 T cell receptor beta chains below, sequenced in a study of naive and memory T cell subsets (dated by TCRdb to about 2017). Library method: UMI-ligation and nested PCR. TCRdb lists the instrument as Illumina MiSeq. The beta constant-region primer consisted of an equimolar mixture of two oligonucleotides that together covered TRBC1 and TRBC2. TCRdb passed the public sequencing reads through fastp at Q25 and MiXCR, retaining productive beta sequences. Rows merge per CDR3 protein into single entries with the most common DNA and genes. The sample yields 70,000 to 95,000 distinct CDR3 sequences; 5.5% to 8.5% were counted once. The top ten clonotypes cover roughly 1.6% of the sample. The sequencing sample was made of central memory CD4+ T cells from blood. The sample's cell subset or site label is to be understood as: central memory, CD45RA- CD27+. The receptor set was obtained from a human donor in good health.

V and J are TRBV6-2 or TRBV6-3 and TRBJ1-5; the D gene is possibly TRBD1 (6 bases). The length of the CDR3 is 17 residues. V was clipped by 7 bases and J by 1 base, with 20 bases between them. Germline V CDR1 and CDR2: MNHEY, SVGEGT. The CDR3 DNA sequence: TGTGCCAGCAATCACGTCGTGGGGGGCTTGAGCAATCAGCCCCAGCATTTT. It translates to CASNHVVGGLSNQPQHF.

The chain uses TRBV7-3 and TRBJ2-1; TRBD1 aligns across 7 bases. The CDR3 contains 15 residues. Trimming cost V 2 bases and J 3 bases; bases outside gene matches: 4. Germline V lookup: CDR1 SGHTA, CDR2 FQGTGA. CDR3 region: CASSLSRDSYNEQFF. The CDR3 DNA reads TGTGCCAGCAGCTTATCGAGGGACAGCTACAATGAGCAGTTCTTC.

The rearrangement uses TRBV11-2 and TRBJ2-1, with 10 bases that match TRBD1. The J segment lost 12 bases and the V segment lost 2 bases, leaving 31 bases of the junction unmatched. Germline lookup yields CDR1 SGHAT and CDR2 FQNNGV. This CDR3 contains 22 residues. This CDR3 reads CASSLRGQPGQGTRGEAIGQFF. The CDR3 DNA reads as TGTGCCAGCAGCTTAAGGGGGCAACCGGGACAGGGGACTCGGGGGGAGGCGATCGGGCAGTTCTTC.

Ten or more counts support this clonotype. This chain connects TRBV24-1 to TRBJ2-3; TRBD2 aligns across 10 bases. The CDR3 totals 16 residues. V shed 5 bases and J 0 bases; nucleotides not matched to a gene: 4. Per germline, CDR1 KGHDR and CDR2 SFDVKD. For the CDR3, the DNA is TGTGCCACCAGTGGGTATAGCGGGGGGAGCACAGATACGCAGTATTTT. It is translated as CATSGYSGGSTDTQYF.

The table lists this clonotype with a few counts. The genes are TRBV27 and TRBJ1-3; perhaps TRBD1 as D (5 bases). CDR1 and CDR2 from the germline V gene are MNHEY and SMNVEV (reference sequence). CDR3 length: 12 amino acids. With 9 bases removed from V and 0 bases from J, the gap between germline ends came to 6 bases. CDR3 loop: CASTGSGNTIYF. DNA of the CDR3: TGTGCCAGTACAGGCTCTGGAAACACCATATATTTT.

The sample holds many counts of this clonotype. The DNA of the CDR3 is TGCGCCAGCAGCTTGAGAGGGGGGCACACAGATACGCAGTATTTT. Residues: CASSLRGGHTDTQYF. The genes are TRBV5-1 and TRBJ2-3; D possibly uses TRBD1 or TRBD2 (6 bases each). V was shortened by 1 base and J by 2 bases, with 11 bases between the two germline ends. The CDR3 sequence is 15 residues long. Germline loops: CDR1 SGHRS, CDR2 YFSETQ.

This clonotype was seen a few times. The V and J genes are TRBV20-1 and TRBJ2-1, with 14 bases lining up with TRBD2. Germline V gene data show CDR1 as DFQATT and CDR2 as SNEGSKA (reference sequence). V was clipped by 2 bases and J by 4 bases; unmatched bases: 4. The CDR3 has 16 amino acids. CDR3 loop: CSARKRTSGGYNEQFF. The CDR3, as DNA: TGCAGTGCTAGAAAACGGACTAGCGGGGGGTACAATGAGCAGTTCTTC.

This clonotype was counted many times. The chain uses TRBV12-3 or TRBV12-4 and TRBJ2-1; TRBD2 matches 12 bases. The trim removed 5 bases at V and 13 bases at J, leaving 3 bases unmatched. This CDR3 has 12 amino acids. The CDR3 loop is CASSAGLAGQFF. CDR3 sequence (DNA): TGTGCCAGCAGTGCCGGACTAGCGGGACAGTTCTTC.

This clonotype was observed many times. V gene TRBV29-1 combines with J gene TRBJ2-7, with 10 bases fitting TRBD1. V was clipped by 5 bases and J by 7 bases; unmatched bases: 8. Germline-derived CDR1 and CDR2 are SQVTM and ANQGSEA. This CDR3 has 13 amino acids. The CDR3: CSVQGQGLREQYF. In DNA, the CDR3 is TGCAGCGTTCAGGGACAGGGGTTGAGGGAGCAGTACTTC.

This clonotype was detected a few times. V gene TRBV7-7 combines with J gene TRBJ2-1, with a weak D call TRBD1 (6 bases). The CDR3 sequence is 15 residues long. The V and J ends lost 0 bases and 9 bases respectively, with 15 bases between them. Germline V lookup: CDR1 SSHAT, CDR2 FNYEAQ (reference sequence). The CDR3 loop is CASSLAPTGNGEQFF. In DNA, the CDR3 is TGTGCCAGCAGCTTAGCCCCCACAGGGAATGGTGAGCAGTTCTTC.

The chain carries TRBV3-1 and TRBJ2-2, with no clear D. Trimming took off 4 bases at V and 13 bases at J, with 10 bases between the two ends. The CDR3 contains 11 residues. Germline V CDR1 and CDR2: LGHDT, YNNKEL (reference sequence). The CDR3 DNA follows: TGTGCCAGCAGCCGCTACGGAGTGCTGTTTTTT. This translates into CASSRYGVLFF.